This T cell receptor beta chain was profiled in a study of T cells in Graves' hyperthyroidism and ophthalmopathy. Amplified TCR beta CDR3 regions derived from RNA transcripts. First-round RT-PCR of the TCR CDR3 relied on the HTBI primer set. TCRdb independently ran MiXCR on the multiplex PCR reads; one entry per CDR3 protein. The repertoire consists of around 300,000 distinct CDR3 sequences, with roughly 13% occurring once and the leading ten covering 7.9%. CDR1 and CDR2 from the germline V gene are SGHNT and YYREEE (reference sequence). The V and J ends lost 4 bases and 7 bases, in that order; junction bases with no gene match: 6. CDR3 length equals 14 residues. This clonotype has a handful of counts.

The rearrangement links TRBV5-4 to TRBJ2-1; 9 bases align to TRBD2. The material sequenced was blood. This sequence originates from a woman in her thirties or forties with Graves' hyperthyroidism. CDR3 nucleotides: TGTGCCAGCAGCGCGGGACTAGCTAGAAATGAGCAGTTCTTC. Protein sequence: CASSAGLARNEQFF.